This passage covers 24 T cell receptor beta chains from one sample sequenced in a study of neurological immune-mediated disorders (dated by TCRdb to about 2019). Library creation used 5' RACE. The sample was run on an Illumina HiSeq 2500. The raw public data were reprocessed by TCRdb itself: fastp quality trimming at Q25, MiXCR clonotype calling, in-frame beta chains only. Entries that share a CDR3 protein sequence are merged under the most common genes and DNA. Recorded for this sample are 33,000 or so distinct CDR3 sequences; less than 8.5% of them occurred a single time. The ten biggest clones cover about 4% of the sample. Source material: PBMCs. The source of these receptors is a woman between 40 and 55 years old in good health.

This clonotype has ten or more counts. The rearrangement uses TRBV6-1 and TRBJ1-4; no clear D gene. The CDR3 is 13 amino acids. From germline, CDR1 is MNHNS and CDR2 SASEGT. Trimming shortened V by 8 bases and J by 2 bases, and 9 bases separated the two germline ends. CDR3 loop: CASGGLTNEKLFF. CDR3 sequence (DNA): TGTGCCAGCGGCGGACTTACTAATGAAAAACTGTTTTTT.

V gene TRBV7-8 combines with J gene TRBJ2-7; D is perhaps TRBD2 (6 bases). Germline V CDR1 and CDR2: SGHVS, FQNEAQ. Trimming removed 8 bases at V and 7 bases at J, with 18 bases between. This CDR3 spans 13 amino acids. The CDR3, as DNA: TGTGCCAGCTATTCGGGAGCAAGGGATGAGCAGTACTTC. Its protein product is CASYSGARDEQYF. The full variable domain, its missing parts supplied by reference TRBV7-8 and TRBJ2-7, is GAGVSQSPRYKVAKRGQDVALRCDPISGHVSLFWYQQALGQGPEFLTYFQNEAQLDKSGLPSDRFFAERPEGSVSTLKIQRTQQEDSAVYLCASYSGARDEQYFGPGTRLTVT.

This clonotype was found many times. This chain uses TRBV6-1 with TRBJ2-7, with D possibly TRBD2 on 6 matching bases. This CDR3 is 15 amino acids long. V was clipped by 6 bases and J by 2 bases, with 17 bases between them. Germline loops: CDR1 MNHNS, CDR2 SASEGT. The CDR3, as DNA: TGTGCCAGCAGGATTCGGGACTGGGCCGCCTACGAGCAGTACTTC. This sequence encodes CASRIRDWAAYEQYF.

This clonotype has at least ten counts. The V gene is TRBV20-1, the J gene TRBJ2-7, with 7 bases matching TRBD1. V lost 6 bases to trimming and J lost 4 bases; unmatched junction nucleotides: 9. This CDR3 spans 13 amino acids. Germline V gene sequence: CDR1 DFQATT, CDR2 SNEGSKA (reference sequence). For the CDR3, the DNA is TGCAGTGCCCAGGGGGATGCGTGGTACGAGCAGTACTTC. This codes for CSAQGDAWYEQYF.

The table lists this clonotype with many counts. The V call is TRBV28, the J call TRBJ2-7; D unclear. V gave up 2 bases and J gave up 0 bases, with 8 bases separating them. From germline, CDR1 is MDHEN and CDR2 SYDVKM. CDR3 size: 14 residues. The CDR3 sequence is CASSLVDGSYEQYF. CDR3 DNA sequence: TGTGCCAGCAGTTTAGTAGACGGCTCCTACGAGCAGTACTTC.

Ten or more counts support this clonotype. The chain employs TRBV7-9 and TRBJ2-7, with no clear D. There are 14 residues in the CDR3. Germline values: CDR1 SEHNR, CDR2 FQNEAQ (reference sequence). The V end was cut by 6 bases, the J end by 3 bases, with 15 bases between. Written as DNA, the CDR3 is TGTGCCAGCAGTGGCCCGGCGACCGACTACGAGCAGTACTTC. This codes for CASSGPATDYEQYF.

By share, this clonotype counts as medium-sized. This chain's CDR3 is CASNDNRAEAFF. The DNA for the CDR3 is TGTGCCAGCAACGATAACAGGGCTGAAGCTTTCTTT. V and J are TRBV4-2 and TRBJ1-1; D may be TRBD1 (6 bases). The CDR3 is 12 residues long. V was trimmed by 7 bases and J by 6 bases, leaving 12 bases between them. CDR1 LGHNA and CDR2 YNFKEQ come from the germline V gene.

This clonotype was counted at least ten times. The chain employs TRBV29-1 and TRBJ2-1; 13 bases are shared with TRBD2. J was trimmed by 10 bases and V by 7 bases; bases with no gene match: 7. This CDR3 has 13 amino acids. CDR1 and CDR2 (germline): SQVTM, ANQGSEA. The CDR3 DNA sequence: TGCAGCGCTGGACTAGCGGGAGCCAAGGAGCAGTTCTTC. Translating it yields CSAGLAGAKEQFF.

This clonotype has ten or more counts. The chain uses TRBV15 and TRBJ2-7; 10 nucleotides match TRBD1. Trimming removed 5 bases from V and 7 bases from J; junction bases left unmatched: 8. The CDR3 consists of 14 residues. The germline gives CDR1 LNHNV, CDR2 YYDKDF (reference sequence). The CDR3 DNA reads TGTGCCACCAGCGGACAGGGGGAAAGGTGGGAGCAGTACTTC. This sequence encodes CATSGQGERWEQYF.

This clonotype came up many times. The CDR3 DNA is TGTGCCAGCAGCCCGACTACTAACGACCGCCACTACTATGGCTACACCTTC. As protein: CASSPTTNDRHYYGYTF. The V call is TRBV13, the J call TRBJ1-2, with D unclear. V shed 5 bases and J shed 3 bases, with 22 bases lying between them. This CDR3 has 17 amino acids. CDR1 PRHDT and CDR2 FYEKMQ come from the germline V gene (reference sequence).

The sample holds many counts of this clonotype. V is TRBV29-1 and J is TRBJ2-1, with TRBD1 matching over 7 bases. V dropped 7 bases and J dropped 5; count of bases not matched to a gene: 14. This CDR3 contains 15 residues. Germline-derived CDR1 and CDR2 are SQVTM and ANQGSEA. The CDR3 sequence is CSGSVGTAGNNEQFF. CDR3 nucleotide sequence: TGCAGCGGGTCTGTGGGGACAGCTGGAAACAATGAGCAGTTCTTC.

This clonotype came up many times. V and J are TRBV5-5 and TRBJ2-1; D remains ambiguous. The CDR3 loop spans 11 amino acids. Trimming shortened V by 5 bases and J by 10 bases, and 10 bases separated the two germline ends. The germline V gene has CDR1 SGHKS and CDR2 YYEKEE (reference sequence). CDR3 region: CASSFGWEQFF. DNA of the CDR3: TGTGCCAGCAGTTTCGGTTGGGAGCAGTTCTTC.

This clonotype was seen many times. The chain carries TRBV28 and TRBJ1-1; tentative D call: TRBD1 (5 bases). Per germline, CDR1 MDHEN and CDR2 SYDVKM. This CDR3 is built from 16 residues. V lost 5 bases and J 0 bases, leaving 16 bases between the germline ends. This CDR3 reads CASSPDTIFMNTEAFF. CDR3 bases: TGTGCCAGCAGTCCGGACACAATTTTCATGAACACTGAAGCTTTCTTT. Using reference TRBV28 and TRBJ1-1 for the parts outside the CDR3, the full variable domain is DVKVTQSSRYLVKRTGEKVFLECVQDMDHENMFWYRQDPGLGLRLIYFSYDVKMKEKGDIPEGYSVSREKKERFSLILESASTNQTSMYLCASSPDTIFMNTEAFFGQGTRLTVV.

This clonotype was recorded at least ten times. The chain employs TRBV5-1 and TRBJ1-2; TRBD1 agrees at 9 bases. Per the germline V gene, CDR1 is SGHRS and CDR2 is YFSETQ. With 4 bases clipped from V and 6 bases from J, the junction kept 10 bases outside the gene matches. This CDR3 has 15 residues. CDR3 residues: CASSQDRGIGHGYTF. For the CDR3, the DNA is TGCGCCAGCAGCCAAGACAGGGGGATCGGACATGGCTACACCTTC.

This clonotype was picked up many times. The chain uses TRBV29-1 and TRBJ1-1; D is undetermined. This CDR3 comprises 11 residues. Trimming pared 6 bases from V and 1 base from J, leaving 6 bases between. Germline V gene lookup returns CDR1 SQVTM and CDR2 ANQGSEA. For the CDR3, the DNA is TGCAGCGTGGCTAGGAACACTGAAGCTTTCTTT. Translating it yields CSVARNTEAFF.

This clonotype was seen at least ten times. V usage is TRBV5-1 and J usage is TRBJ1-1; D gene ambiguous. Trimming took 4 bases from V and 2 from J, leaving 9 bases between them. The CDR3 consists of 13 residues. Germline V CDR1 and CDR2: SGHRS, YFSETQ. This CDR3 is CASSLGLNTEAFF. The CDR3 DNA is TGCGCCAGCAGCCTCGGTCTCAACACTGAAGCTTTCTTT.

This clonotype was recorded at least ten times. The chain joins TRBV6-6 to TRBJ1-6; TRBD1 matches at 8 bases. Germline CDR1 reads MNHNY; CDR2 reads SVGAGI (reference sequence). The CDR3 extends over 15 amino acids. Trimming at V came to 0 bases and at J to 10 bases, leaving 5 bases not matched to a gene. The CDR3 region has the DNA TGTGCCAGCAGTTACTCTCCAGGGGGCCAGTCACCCCTCCACTTT. Translation: CASSYSPGGQSPLHF.

This clonotype has just a few counts. This chain uses TRBV6-1 with TRBJ2-7; 10 bases agree with TRBD2. The V and J ends lost 7 bases and 3 bases, in that order; junction bases with no gene match: 6. Germline V CDR1 and CDR2: MNHNS, SASEGT. This CDR3 is 14 amino acids long. CDR3 sequence: CASKVTSGLYEQYF. In nucleotides, the CDR3 is TGTGCCAGCAAGGTGACTAGCGGGCTCTACGAGCAGTACTTC.

This clonotype was counted at least ten times. The CDR3 loop reads CSARGDRRQTRTQYF. CDR3 DNA sequence: TGCAGTGCTAGAGGGGACAGGCGACAGACCAGGACCCAGTACTTC. V is TRBV20-1 and J is TRBJ2-5; 8 bases map to TRBD1. The length of the CDR3 is 15 residues. V was pared by 1 base and J by 7 bases, with 11 bases of the junction left unmatched. Germline V lookup: CDR1 DFQATT, CDR2 SNEGSKA (reference sequence).

In its sample, this clonotype was seen many times. The genes are TRBV19 and TRBJ1-4; D gene ambiguous. The CDR3 spans 14 residues. V was shortened by 10 bases and J by 4 bases, with 16 bases between the two germline ends. CDR1 and CDR2 (germline): LNHDA, SQIVND (reference sequence). The DNA of the CDR3 is TGTGCCACCGCAGACGGGTTTCGTAATGAAAAACTGTTTTTT. Protein sequence: CATADGFRNEKLFF.

This clonotype was found many times. The V call is TRBV19, the J call TRBJ2-7; the D is unclear. The V gene's germline CDR1 is LNHDA and CDR2 SQIVND (reference sequence). The V and J ends lost 5 bases and 0 bases respectively, with 8 bases between them. This CDR3 comprises 13 residues. CDR3 loop: CASSGLYSYEQYF. The DNA of the CDR3 is TGTGCCAGTAGTGGCTTATACTCCTACGAGCAGTACTTC.

This clonotype was counted many times. The chain recombines TRBV12-3 or TRBV12-4 with TRBJ2-1; tentative D call: TRBD2 (6 bases). The CDR3 totals 11 residues. Trimming took off 5 bases at V and 7 bases at J, with 6 bases between the two ends. CDR3 loop: CASSRGNEQFF. In DNA, the CDR3 is TGTGCCAGCAGTCGGGGGAATGAGCAGTTCTTC.

The sample holds many counts of this clonotype. The chain uses TRBV28 and TRBJ2-3; D gene unclear. V gave up 8 bases and J gave up 6 bases, with 9 bases separating them. The length of the CDR3 is 11 residues. The germline V gene has CDR1 MDHEN and CDR2 SYDVKM. CDR3 nucleotides: TGTGCCAGCCGATCCGAGGATACGCAGTATTTT. Translating it yields CASRSEDTQYF.

This clonotype was recorded many times. J is TRBJ2-3 and V is TRBV5-1, with TRBD2 identical over 8 bases. V gave up 4 bases and J gave up 6 bases; unmatched junction bases: 7. The CDR3 runs to 14 residues. Germline values: CDR1 SGHRS, CDR2 YFSETQ. In DNA form, the CDR3 reads TGCGCCAGCAGCCTCGCGGGACTAGTCGATACGCAGTATTTT. Encoded protein: CASSLAGLVDTQYF.